The clone carrying this TCR beta chain turned up a few times. No antigen is known for it. The data were taken from a study of human T cells and chemical hapten exposure. Study-wide findings and caveats: Higher patch test scores went with higher counts of PT1 expanded TCRs. The donors suffered from alopecia, so their immune response may not match that of healthy people.

This CDR3 is built from 10 residues. Trimming took off 5 bases at V and 9 bases at J, with 5 bases between the two ends. Germline V gene lookup returns CDR1 WNHNN and CDR2 SYGVQD (reference sequence). One entry per CDR3 protein, called by TCRdb with MiXCR from the RACE reads. In the table there are 150,000 to 200,000 distinct CDR3 sequences, about 14% of which are singletons. Indicated time point: patch test 1, 2 weeks after DPC sensitization. Treatment indicated: therapeutic diphenylcyclopropenone sensitization with weekly scalp DPC. Sequencing was performed on whole blood, taken in connection with sensitization to the hapten diphenylcyclopropenone (DPC). The gene calls are TRBV10-1 and TRBJ1-5, with no clear D. The receptor's source is a woman younger than 45 with alopecia areata. Some clones in this sample may be carry-over from other donors' samples. The CDR3: CASSPWPQHF. For the CDR3, the DNA is TGCGCCAGCAGTCCATGGCCCCAGCATTTT.